These 20 T cell receptor beta chains were all obtained from the same sample, sequenced in a study of CD8+ T cells in alopecia areata. Sequencing used cDNA as its template, made by extracting RNA and reverse transcribing it. Assay used: immunoSEQ multiplex PCR; TCRdb lists only in-frame clones, some missing. The data show roughly 150,000 clones, roughly 50% seen once. Sample: CD4+ T cells sorted from blood. The receptors shown here come from a human donor in good health.

This chain joins TRBV6-6 and TRBJ1-1; D gene uncertain. Germline-derived CDR1 and CDR2 are MNHNY and SVGAGI (reference sequence). Trimming shortened V by 0 bases and J by 3 bases, and 2 bases separated the two germline ends. This CDR3 is built from 12 residues. The chain's CDR3 is CASSYSDTEAFF. The CDR3 nucleotides read TGTGCCAGCAGTTACTCTGACACTGAAGCTTTCTTT.

V is TRBV29-1 and J is TRBJ2-1; D call uncertain. The CDR3 extends over 12 amino acids. V was clipped by 4 bases and J by 5 bases, with 9 bases between them. CDR1 and CDR2 (germline): SQVTM, ANQGSEA. Here the CDR3 reads CSVGRFDNEQFF. In DNA, the CDR3 is TGCAGCGTTGGACGGTTCGACAATGAGCAGTTCTTC.

The rearrangement uses TRBV7-2 and TRBJ2-3, with unresolved D. Germline CDR1 is SGHTA and CDR2 is FQGNSA. The CDR3 extends over 16 amino acids. Trimming cost V 1 base and J 4 bases, with 15 bases left between them. The chain's CDR3 is CASSLVAPTIADTQYF. The DNA for the CDR3 is TGTGCCAGCAGCTTAGTTGCGCCCACTATCGCAGATACGCAGTATTTT.

Only one count was recorded for this clone. J is TRBJ2-5 and V is TRBV30; D not resolved. Germline values: CDR1 GTSNPN, CDR2 SVGIG (reference sequence). Trimming pared 0 bases from V and 6 bases from J, leaving 14 bases between. The CDR3 contains 14 residues. CDR3 DNA: TGTGCCTGGAGTGTAGATTGGGGAATAAAGACCCAGTACTTC. Residues: CAWSVDWGIKTQYF.

This chain links TRBV9 with TRBJ1-2; 9 nucleotides align to TRBD1. CDR1 and CDR2 (germline): SGDLS, YYNGEE. Germline trimming cut 4 bases from V and 1 base from J; bases unmatched to any gene: 5. This CDR3 is 15 amino acids long. The CDR3 protein is CASSSGTGINYGYTF. CDR3 nucleotide sequence: TGTGCCAGCAGCTCCGGGACAGGGATTAACTATGGCTACACCTTC.

The gene calls are TRBV7-2 and TRBJ2-5; TRBD1 or TRBD2 may be the D gene (6 bases each). V shed 5 bases and J shed 4 bases, with 20 bases lying between them. The CDR3 is made up of 16 amino acids. CDR1 and CDR2 (germline): SGHTA, FQGNSA. The chain's CDR3 is CASSRPGLGGGETQYF. In DNA form, the CDR3 reads TGTGCCAGCAGCCGTCCCGGGCTAGGAGGGGGAGAGACCCAGTACTTC.

This clone was seen more than once but under ten times. The chain links TRBV7-2 to TRBJ2-2; 7 bases match TRBD2. This CDR3 is built from 15 residues. Germline-derived CDR1 and CDR2 are SGHTA and FQGNSA. After removal of 0 bases from V and 5 bases from J, the junction contained 3 bases not matched to a gene. The DNA of the CDR3 is TGTGCCAGCAGCTTAGCGATCGGGGGGACCGGGGAGCTGTTTTTT. Its protein product is CASSLAIGGTGELFF.

The chain joins TRBV7-9 to TRBJ2-3; D is unresolved. Trimming pared 8 bases from V and 10 bases from J, leaving 13 bases between. The germline gives CDR1 SEHNR, CDR2 FQNEAQ (reference sequence). The CDR3 is 11 amino acids. The DNA for the CDR3 is TGTGCCAGCGGCGGACGGGCTCCGCAGTATTTT. Its translation: CASGGRAPQYF.

This chain links TRBV2 with TRBJ2-7; D remains unclear. CDR3 length equals 14 residues. Trimming stripped 8 bases from V and 1 base from J, with 15 bases between. CDR1 and CDR2 (germline): SNHLY, FYNNEI. The CDR3 DNA reads TGTGCCAGCCAACTCGGCTTCCCTTCCTACGAGCAGTACTTC. It yields the protein CASQLGFPSYEQYF.

Note on this clone: This sample includes further DNA sequences coding for the same CDR3. The V and J genes are TRBV2 and TRBJ1-5, with a possible D match to TRBD1 (6 bases). Trimming removed 4 bases from V and 2 bases from J, with 9 bases in between. The length of the CDR3 is 14 residues. From germline, CDR1 is SNHLY and CDR2 FYNNEI. CDR3 residues: CASSVNRGNQPQHF. The CDR3, as DNA: TGTGCCAGCAGTGTAAACAGGGGCAATCAGCCCCAGCATTTT.

This clone was recorded a few times. The chain uses TRBV7-9 and TRBJ1-5; tentative D call: TRBD1 (6 bases). The CDR3 totals 12 residues. Germline-derived CDR1 and CDR2 are SEHNR and FQNEAQ (reference sequence). Trimming stripped 5 bases from V and 9 bases from J, with 11 bases between. The CDR3 loop reads CASSKQGGPQHF. For the CDR3, the DNA is TGTGCCAGCAGCAAACAGGGTGGGCCCCAGCATTTT. The full variable domain, with the rest looked up from reference TRBV7-9 and TRBJ1-5, is DTGVSQNPRHKITKRGQNVTFRCDPISEHNRLYWYRQTLGQGPEFLTYFQNEAQLEKSRLLSDRFSAERPKGSFSTLEIQRTEQGDSAMYLCASSKQGGPQHFGDGTRLSIL.

This clone was detected only a few times. The chain links TRBV4-1 to TRBJ2-5, with D tentatively TRBD2 (5 bases). CDR1 is MGHRA, CDR2 YSYEKL, per germline. This CDR3 contains 14 residues. The V end was cut by 5 bases, the J end by 5 bases, with 15 bases between. CDR3 DNA sequence: TGCGCCAGCAGCTCACCGACCCAGCGGGAGACCCAGTACTTC. It translates to CASSSPTQRETQYF.

The chain recombines TRBV29-1 with TRBJ1-2; D gene uncertain. CDR1 and CDR2 from the germline V gene are SQVTM and ANQGSEA. V lost 4 bases and J 8 bases, leaving 11 bases between the germline ends. This CDR3 is 11 amino acids long. The CDR3 sequence is CSVVSSEGYTF. DNA of the CDR3: TGCAGCGTTGTTTCAAGTGAGGGCTACACCTTC. Based on the CDR3 plus reference TRBV29-1 and TRBJ1-2, the full variable domain is SAVISQKPSRDICQRGTSLTIQCQVDSQVTMMFWYRQQPGQSLTLIATANQGSEATYESGFVIDKFPISRPNLTFSTLTVSNMSPEDSSIYLCSVVSSEGYTFGSGTRLTVV.

The chain couples TRBV7-7 to TRBJ2-2; maybe TRBD1 (5 bases). V was pared by 3 bases and J by 0 bases, with 8 bases between. Per germline, CDR1 SSHAT and CDR2 FNYEAQ (reference sequence). CDR3 length: 15 amino acids. The CDR3: CASSLRTTNTGELFF. The CDR3, as DNA: TGTGCCAGCAGCTTGCGGACAACGAACACCGGGGAGCTGTTTTTT.

This clone was counted a few times. J is TRBJ1-5 and V is TRBV30; D is unclear. V dropped 2 bases and J dropped 7 bases, with 9 bases sitting between them. The CDR3 length is 12 residues. Germline CDR1 is GTSNPN and CDR2 is SVGIG (reference sequence). CDR3 protein: CAWSSGHQPQHF. CDR3 coding DNA: TGTGCCTGGAGTAGCGGTCACCAGCCCCAGCATTTT.

V gene TRBV9 combines with J gene TRBJ2-2; no definite D call. Germline V gives CDR1 SGDLS, CDR2 YYNGEE. The CDR3 length is 16 residues. The V gene lost 1 base and the J gene lost 1 base, with 11 bases spanning the gap. The CDR3 sequence: CASSVTTGVNTGELFF. The CDR3 region has the DNA TGTGCCAGCAGCGTAACAACTGGGGTGAACACCGGGGAGCTGTTTTTT.

In this sample, this clone turned up a few times. V usage is TRBV18 and J usage is TRBJ2-5; D gene unclear. CDR3 size: 14 residues. Between the trimmed V and J ends, which lost 5 bases and 2 bases, there was a span of 12 bases. From germline, CDR1 is KGHSH and CDR2 LQKENI. CDR3 residues: CASSSVYGQETQYF. In nucleotides, the CDR3 is TGTGCCAGCTCATCCGTCTACGGGCAAGAGACCCAGTACTTC.

This chain joins TRBV29-1 and TRBJ2-5; D remains ambiguous. Germline V CDR1 and CDR2: SQVTM, ANQGSEA. V was trimmed by 4 bases and J by 2 bases, leaving 8 bases between them. The CDR3 totals 12 residues. The CDR3 sequence: CSVAKGQETQYF. CDR3 bases: TGCAGCGTTGCCAAAGGGCAAGAGACCCAGTACTTC.

Remarks on this clone: The junction departs from germline at one end; a sequencing error may be responsible. V gene TRBV27 combines with J gene TRBJ2-6; D call uncertain. The CDR3 spans 8 residues. Germline assignment: CDR1 MNHEY and CDR2 SMNVEV (reference sequence). CDR3 in DNA: TGTGCCAGCCCCCTACGGGCTTTC. Protein: CASPLRAF.

This clone was seen more than once but under ten times. This chain uses TRBV28 with TRBJ2-7, with D possibly TRBD2 on 6 matching bases. Between the trimmed V and J ends, which lost 4 bases and 5 bases, there was a span of 21 bases. Germline V gene lookup returns CDR1 MDHEN and CDR2 SYDVKM. This CDR3 spans 16 amino acids. The CDR3 region is CASSSPRRGWVNEQYF. The CDR3, as DNA: TGTGCCAGCAGTTCGCCTCGGCGGGGATGGGTAAACGAGCAGTACTTC.